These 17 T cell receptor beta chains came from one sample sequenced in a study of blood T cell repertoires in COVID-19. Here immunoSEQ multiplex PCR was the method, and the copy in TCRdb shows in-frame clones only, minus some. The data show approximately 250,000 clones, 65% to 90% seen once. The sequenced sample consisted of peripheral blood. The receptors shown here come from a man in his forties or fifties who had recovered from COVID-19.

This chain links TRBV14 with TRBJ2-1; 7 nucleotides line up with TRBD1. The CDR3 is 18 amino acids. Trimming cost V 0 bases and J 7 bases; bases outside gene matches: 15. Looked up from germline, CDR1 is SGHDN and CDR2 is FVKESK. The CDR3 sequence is CASSQEFSGQWLANEQFF. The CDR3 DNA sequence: TGTGCCAGCAGCCAAGAGTTTTCGGGACAGTGGCTAGCAAATGAGCAGTTCTTC.

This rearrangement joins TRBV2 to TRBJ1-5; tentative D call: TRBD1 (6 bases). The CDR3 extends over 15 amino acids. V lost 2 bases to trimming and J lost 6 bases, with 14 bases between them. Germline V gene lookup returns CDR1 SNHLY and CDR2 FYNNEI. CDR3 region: CASSERGAQGQPQHF. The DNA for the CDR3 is TGTGCCAGCAGTGAACGGGGGGCGCAAGGTCAGCCCCAGCATTTT.

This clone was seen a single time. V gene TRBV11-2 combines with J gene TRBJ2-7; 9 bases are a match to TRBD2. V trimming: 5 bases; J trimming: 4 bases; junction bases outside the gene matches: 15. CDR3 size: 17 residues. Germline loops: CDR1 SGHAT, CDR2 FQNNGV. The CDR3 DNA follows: TGTGCCAGCAGCCCATTCCCCCCCCAAGCGGGGGGTTACGAGCAGTACTTC. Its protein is CASSPFPPQAGGYEQYF.

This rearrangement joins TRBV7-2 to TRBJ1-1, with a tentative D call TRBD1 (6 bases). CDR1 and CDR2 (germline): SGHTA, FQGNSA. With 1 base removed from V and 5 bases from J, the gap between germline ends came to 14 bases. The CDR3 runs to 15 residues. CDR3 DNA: TGTGCCAGCAGCTTAGGGTTCAGGGGTGGGACTGAAGCTTTCTTT. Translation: CASSLGFRGGTEAFF.

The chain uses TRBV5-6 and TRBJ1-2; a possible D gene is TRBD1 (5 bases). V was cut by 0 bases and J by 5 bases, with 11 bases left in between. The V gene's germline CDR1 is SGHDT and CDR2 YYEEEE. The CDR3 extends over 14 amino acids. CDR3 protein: CASSLEGDLYGYTF. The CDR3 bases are TGTGCCAGCAGCTTGGAAGGGGATCTATATGGCTACACCTTC.

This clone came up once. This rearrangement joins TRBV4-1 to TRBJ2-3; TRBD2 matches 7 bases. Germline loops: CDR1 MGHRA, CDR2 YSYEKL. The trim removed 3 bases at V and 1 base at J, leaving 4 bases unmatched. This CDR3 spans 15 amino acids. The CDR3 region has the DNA TGCGCCAGCAGCCAGGGGGAGGGACGCACAGATACGCAGTATTTT. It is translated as CASSQGEGRTDTQYF.

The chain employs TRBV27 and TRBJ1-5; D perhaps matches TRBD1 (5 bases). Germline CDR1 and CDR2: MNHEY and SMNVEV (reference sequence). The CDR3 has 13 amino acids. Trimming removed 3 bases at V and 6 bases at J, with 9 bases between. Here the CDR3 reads CASSFAGGQPQHF. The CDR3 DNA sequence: TGTGCCAGCAGTTTTGCCGGGGGTCAGCCCCAGCATTTT.

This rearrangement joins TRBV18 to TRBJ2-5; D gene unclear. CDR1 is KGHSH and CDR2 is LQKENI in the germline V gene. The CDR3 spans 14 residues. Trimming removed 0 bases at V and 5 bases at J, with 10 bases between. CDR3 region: CASSPPSARETQYF. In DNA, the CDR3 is TGTGCCAGCTCACCACCGAGTGCACGGGAGACCCAGTACTTC.

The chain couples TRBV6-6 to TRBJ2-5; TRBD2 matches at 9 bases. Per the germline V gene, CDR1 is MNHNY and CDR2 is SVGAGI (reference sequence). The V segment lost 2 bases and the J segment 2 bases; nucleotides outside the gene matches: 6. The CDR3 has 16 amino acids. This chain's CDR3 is CASSYHVTSGQETQYF. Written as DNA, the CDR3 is TGTGCCAGCAGTTACCATGTGACTAGCGGACAAGAGACCCAGTACTTC.

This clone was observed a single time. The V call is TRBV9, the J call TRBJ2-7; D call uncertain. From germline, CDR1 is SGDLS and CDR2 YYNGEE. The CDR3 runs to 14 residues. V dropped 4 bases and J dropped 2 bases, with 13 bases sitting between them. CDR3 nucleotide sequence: TGTGCCAGCAGCATCCTCAGTGATACCTACGAGCAGTACTTC. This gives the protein CASSILSDTYEQYF.

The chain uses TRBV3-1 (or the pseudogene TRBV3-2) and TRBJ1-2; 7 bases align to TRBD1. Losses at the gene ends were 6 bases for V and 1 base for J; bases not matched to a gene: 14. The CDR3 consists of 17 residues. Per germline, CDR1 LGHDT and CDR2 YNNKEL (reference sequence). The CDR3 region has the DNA TGTGCCAGCAGACCACCTTCCGGGACAGCCCTTAACTATGGCTACACCTTC. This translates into CASRPPSGTALNYGYTF.

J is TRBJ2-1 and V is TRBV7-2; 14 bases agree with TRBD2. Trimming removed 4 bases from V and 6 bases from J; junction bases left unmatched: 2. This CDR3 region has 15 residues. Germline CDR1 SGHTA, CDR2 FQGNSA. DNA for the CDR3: TGTGCCAGCAGCTGGGGACTAGCGGGAGTCAATGAGCAGTTCTTC. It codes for CASSWGLAGVNEQFF.

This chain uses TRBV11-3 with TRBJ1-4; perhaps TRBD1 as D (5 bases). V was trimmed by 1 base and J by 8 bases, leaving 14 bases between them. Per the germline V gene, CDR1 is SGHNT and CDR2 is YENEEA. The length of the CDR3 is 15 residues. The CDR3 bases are TGTGCCAGCAGCTTAGTACGGGGCGCGGGGGAAAAACTGTTTTTT. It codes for CASSLVRGAGEKLFF. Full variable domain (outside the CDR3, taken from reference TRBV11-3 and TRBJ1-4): EAGVVQSPRYKIIEKKQPVAFWCNPISGHNTLYWYLQNLGQGPELLIRYENEEAVDDSQLPKDRFSAERLKGVDSTLKIQPAELGDSAVYLCASSLVRGAGEKLFFGSGTQLSVL.

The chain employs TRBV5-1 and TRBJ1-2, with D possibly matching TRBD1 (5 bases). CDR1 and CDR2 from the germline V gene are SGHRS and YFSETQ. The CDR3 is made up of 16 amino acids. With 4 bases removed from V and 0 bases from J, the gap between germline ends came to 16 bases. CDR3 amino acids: CASSPGVGTANYGYTF. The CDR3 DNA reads TGCGCCAGCAGCCCGGGGGTCGGGACGGCTAACTATGGCTACACCTTC. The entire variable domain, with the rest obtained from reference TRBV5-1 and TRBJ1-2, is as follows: KAGVTQTPRYLIKTRGQQVTLSCSPISGHRSVSWYQQTPGQGLQFLFEYFSETQRNKGNFPGRFSGRQFSNSRSEMNVSTLELGDSALYLCASSPGVGTANYGYTFGSGTRLTVV.

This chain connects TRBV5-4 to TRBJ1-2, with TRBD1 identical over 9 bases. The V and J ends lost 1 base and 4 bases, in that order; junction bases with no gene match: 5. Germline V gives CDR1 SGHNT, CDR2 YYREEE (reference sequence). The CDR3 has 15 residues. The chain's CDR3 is CASSLTGTGSYGYTF. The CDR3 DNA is TGTGCCAGCAGCTTGACCGGGACAGGGAGCTATGGCTACACCTTC.

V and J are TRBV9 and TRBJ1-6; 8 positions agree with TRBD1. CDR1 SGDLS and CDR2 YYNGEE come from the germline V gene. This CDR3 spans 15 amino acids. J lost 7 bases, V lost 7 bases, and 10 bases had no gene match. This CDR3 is CASRRQGRDNSPLHF. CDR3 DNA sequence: TGTGCCAGCCGTCGACAGGGGAGAGACAATTCACCCCTCCACTTT.

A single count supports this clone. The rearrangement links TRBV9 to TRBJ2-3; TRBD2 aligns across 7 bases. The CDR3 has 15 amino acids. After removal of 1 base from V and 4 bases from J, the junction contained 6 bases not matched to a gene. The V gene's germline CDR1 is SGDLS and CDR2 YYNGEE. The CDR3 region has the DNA TGTGCCAGCAGCGTAAGGCGGGAGCCCCCAGATACGCAGTATTTT. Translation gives CASSVRREPPDTQYF.